This T cell receptor beta chain was sequenced for a study of T cells after yellow fever vaccination. Study-level information: Fractions of low cell number were prepared using SMART-Seq v4 Ultra Low Input.

This clonotype was recorded at least ten times. TCRdb re-analysed the 5' RACE reads in MiXCR, keeping a single row per CDR3 protein. The data show around 50,000 distinct CDR3 sequences, with around 6.8% seen just once and roughly a tenth held by the top ten. The input for sequencing was PBMCs, either bulk or a sorted T-cell subset (CD4+, CD8+, memory, or dextramer-sorted; not recorded which), taken 45 days after the yellow fever booster vaccination. The receptor's source is a man between 25 and 39 years old who received the YFV17D yellow fever vaccine.

The CDR3 region has the DNA TGTGCCAGCAGGCGCCCGGGGGACAACGAGCAGTACTTC. It encodes CASRRPGDNEQYF. The V and J genes are TRBV3-1 and TRBJ2-7, with D perhaps assigned TRBD1 or TRBD2 (6 bases each). The CDR3 extends over 13 amino acids. Trimming shortened V by 6 bases and J by 5 bases, and 14 bases separated the two germline ends. Germline V gene data show CDR1 as LGHDT and CDR2 as YNNKEL (reference sequence).